These 15 T cell receptor beta chains share one sample of origin, sequenced in a study of cytomegalovirus exposure and HLA in healthy donors. PCR amplification relied on 60 Vbeta primers (plus 13 Jbeta primers). The data were produced by immunoSEQ multiplex PCR, yet TCRdb's version contains in-frame clones alone and is incomplete. This sample has roughly 170,000 clones, with 70% to 85% found just once. What was sequenced was PBMCs. The source of these receptors is a woman aged 25 to 45 in good health and CMV-seropositive.

The rearrangement links TRBV5-1 to TRBJ1-2; TRBD1 matches at 8 bases. V shed 3 bases and J 4 bases; nucleotides not matched to a gene: 8. From germline, CDR1 is SGHRS and CDR2 YFSETQ. This CDR3 is 15 amino acids long. CDR3 protein: CASSSTGTGGYGYTF. CDR3 sequence (DNA): TGCGCCAGCAGCTCGACCGGGACAGGAGGCTATGGCTACACCTTC.

This clone has a handful of counts. The chain has TRBV5-4 and TRBJ1-2; 9 positions match TRBD1. There are 17 residues in the CDR3. The V gene's germline CDR1 is SGHNT and CDR2 YYREEE (reference sequence). J was trimmed by 3 bases and V by 4 bases; bases with no gene match: 13. This CDR3 is CASSRAGQGIWDYGYTF. The CDR3 region has the DNA TGTGCCAGCAGCCGAGCAGGACAGGGGATTTGGGACTATGGCTACACCTTC.

The gene calls are TRBV4-3 and TRBJ1-2; TRBD1 might be the D (5 bases). CDR3 size: 15 residues. In germline, CDR1 is LGHNA, CDR2 YSLEER. V was pared by 0 bases and J by 2 bases, with 10 bases between. CDR3 loop: CASSQEVGPNYGYTF. The CDR3 nucleotides are TGCGCCAGCAGCCAAGAAGTGGGGCCGAACTATGGCTACACCTTC.

In this sample, this clone turned up once. The CDR3 is CASSESRAAGTDTQYF. CDR3 in DNA: TGCGCCAGCAGTGAGTCAAGAGCGGCGGGGACAGATACGCAGTATTTT. V usage is TRBV10-1 and J usage is TRBJ2-3, with D maybe TRBD2 (6 bases). Germline values: CDR1 WNHNN, CDR2 SYGVQD (reference sequence). There are 16 residues in the CDR3. The V end lost 0 bases, the J end lost 3 bases, and 13 bases lay between the germline ends.

The chain is built from TRBV29-1 and TRBJ2-7, with D possibly being TRBD1 (6 bases). The CDR3 has 11 residues. Trimming pared 6 bases from V and 3 bases from J, leaving 9 bases between. Germline values: CDR1 SQVTM, CDR2 ANQGSEA. The CDR3: CSVMDSYEQYF. CDR3 in DNA: TGCAGCGTGATGGACAGCTACGAGCAGTACTTC.

The chain employs TRBV5-5 and TRBJ1-1; TRBD1 is a possible D gene (6 bases). This CDR3 region has 14 residues. Germline CDR1 is SGHKS and CDR2 is YYEKEE (reference sequence). Trimming shortened V by 0 bases and J by 1 base, and 7 bases separated the two germline ends. CDR3 residues: CASSLDRANTEAFF. As DNA, the CDR3 is TGTGCCAGCAGCTTGGACAGGGCGAACACTGAAGCTTTCTTT.

This clone was recorded only once. The V call is TRBV6-6, the J call TRBJ1-6; TRBD1 matches 9 bases. The J segment lost 10 bases and the V segment lost 5 bases, leaving 6 bases of the junction unmatched. The CDR3 is 14 amino acids. The germline gives CDR1 MNHNY, CDR2 SVGAGI (reference sequence). The CDR3 DNA follows: TGTGCCAGCAGTAACAGGGGGCAGGAATCACCCCTCCACTTT. It yields the protein CASSNRGQESPLHF.

The rearrangement uses TRBV11-3 and TRBJ2-7; TRBD1 aligns across 7 bases. Germline lookup yields CDR1 SGHNT and CDR2 YENEEA. This CDR3 region has 14 residues. V was pared by 5 bases and J by 5 bases, with 9 bases of the junction left unmatched. The CDR3 DNA reads as TGTGCCAGCAGCCCCGGGACAGTTGACGACGAGCAGTACTTC. This encodes CASSPGTVDDEQYF.

This clone has only a few counts. The rearrangement uses TRBV2 and TRBJ1-4, with D possibly matching TRBD1 (5 bases). Germline V gives CDR1 SNHLY, CDR2 FYNNEI. CDR3 size: 14 residues. V lost 5 bases to trimming and J lost 7 bases, with 14 bases between them. The DNA of the CDR3 is TGTGCCAGCAGTCAACAGGAGCGGGGTGAAAAACTGTTTTTT. It translates to CASSQQERGEKLFF.

This clone was seen a single time. The genes are TRBV5-1 and TRBJ1-2; 9 nucleotides line up with TRBD1. The CDR3 has 14 residues. Germline CDR1 SGHRS, CDR2 YFSETQ. J was trimmed by 8 bases and V by 0 bases; bases with no gene match: 5. The CDR3 loop reads CASSLDRGPLGYTF. The CDR3 DNA follows: TGCGCCAGCAGCTTGGACAGGGGGCCGTTGGGCTACACCTTC.

The rearrangement links TRBV18 to TRBJ2-7; D possibly corresponds to TRBD1 (8 bases). The germline CDR1 and CDR2 sequences are KGHSH and LQKENI. Trimming took off 6 bases at V and 4 bases at J, with 16 bases between the two ends. The CDR3 is 14 amino acids. The CDR3 region is CASSTGEGRYEQYF. The CDR3 coding sequence is TGTGCCAGCTCGACAGGGGAGGGCCGGTACGAGCAGTACTTC. Full variable domain (outside the CDR3, taken from reference TRBV18 and TRBJ2-7): NAGVMQNPRHLVRRRGQEARLRCSPMKGHSHVYWYRQLPEEGLKFMVYLQKENIIDESGMPKERFSAEFPKEGPSILRIQQVVRGDSAAYFCASSTGEGRYEQYFGPGTRLTVT.

The genes are TRBV5-6 and TRBJ2-5; 7 bases are shared with TRBD2. This CDR3 spans 16 amino acids. The junction had 9 bases not matched to a gene; V was cut back by 2 bases and J by 2 bases. Germline assignment: CDR1 SGHDT and CDR2 YYEEEE. DNA for the CDR3: TGTGCCAGCAGCTTCGTCGGAACTAGCGTACAAGAGACCCAGTACTTC. Translating it yields CASSFVGTSVQETQYF.

This sequence joins TRBV2 and TRBJ2-1, with 7 bases identical to TRBD1. The CDR3 totals 14 residues. CDR1 SNHLY and CDR2 FYNNEI come from the germline V gene. The trim removed 7 bases at V and 4 bases at J, leaving 7 bases unmatched. DNA for the CDR3: TGTGCCAGCACGTCGGGGACAGAGTACAATGAGCAGTTCTTC. This gives the protein CASTSGTEYNEQFF.

The gene calls are TRBV7-6 and TRBJ2-5; no definite D call. The V and J ends lost 0 bases and 7 bases respectively, with 15 bases between them. Germline loops: CDR1 SGHVS, CDR2 FNYEAQ. This CDR3 comprises 15 residues. In DNA, the CDR3 is TGTGCCAGCAGCTTAGCGAGTCCTAGTTCGGGGACCCAGTACTTC. Protein: CASSLASPSSGTQYF.

The table lists this clone with a few counts. The chain combines TRBV21-1 with TRBJ2-1; the tabulated D call, TRBD2, remains unverified against the DNA. TRBV21-1 is a pseudogene. The CDR3 has 16 amino acids. The chain's CDR3 is CASSKRTPGGYNEQFF. The DNA of the CDR3 is TGTGCCAGCAGCAAGCGTACCCCGGGAGGGTACAATGAGCAGTTCTTC.